This entry describes one TCR beta chain. V was cut by 1 base and J by 3 bases, with 4 bases left in between. CDR3 length equals 12 residues. CDR1 is MGHDK, CDR2 SYGVNS, per germline. Enrolment of Seattle patients took place during active infection, and they were followed longitudinally. The data were taken from a study of blood T cell repertoires in COVID-19. Study-wide background: Italy, Spain and the United States were the sources of the convalescent and acute COVID-19 samples. T cells, B-cell-depleted T cells, or PBMCs provided the cDNA or gDNA that served as material.

Source study methods: How many nucleated cells were present was estimated from reference gene primer amplification. Sequencing was performed with immunoSEQ multiplex PCR; in TCRdb, only in-frame clones are kept and a portion is missing. V and J calls and clone size are given by that table; D and trimming were obtained from the DNA. The data hold more than 350,000 clones, with 80% to 90% observed a single time. The TCR comes from a woman aged 25-40 years with COVID-19, enrolled during active disease. Sequencing input: peripheral blood. This chain joins TRBV25-1 and TRBJ2-7; D remains ambiguous. The DNA of the CDR3 is TGTGCCAGCAGTGAATCGGGCTACGAGCAGTACGTC. Amino acid sequence: CASSESGYEQYV.